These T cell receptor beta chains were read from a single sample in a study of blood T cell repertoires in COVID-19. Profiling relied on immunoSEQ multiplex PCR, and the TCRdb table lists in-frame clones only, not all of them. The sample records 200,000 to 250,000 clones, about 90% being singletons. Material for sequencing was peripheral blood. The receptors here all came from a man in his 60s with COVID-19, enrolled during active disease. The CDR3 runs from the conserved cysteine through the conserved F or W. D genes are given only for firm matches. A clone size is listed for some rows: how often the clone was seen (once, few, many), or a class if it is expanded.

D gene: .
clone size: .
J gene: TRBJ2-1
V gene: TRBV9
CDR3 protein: CASSVGGESYNEQFF
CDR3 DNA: TGTGCCAGCAGCGTAGGGGGAGAGTCCTACAATGAGCAGTTCTTC

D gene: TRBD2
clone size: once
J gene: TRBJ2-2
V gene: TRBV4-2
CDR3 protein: CASSQDGLAGIGGELFF
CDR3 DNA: TGTGCCAGCAGCCAAGATGGGTTAGCGGGAATTGGCGGGGAGCTGTTTTTT

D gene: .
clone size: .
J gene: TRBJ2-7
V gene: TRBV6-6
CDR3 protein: CASSLSGRSYEQYF
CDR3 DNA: TGTGCCAGCAGTTTATCAGGGCGCTCCTACGAGCAGTACTTC

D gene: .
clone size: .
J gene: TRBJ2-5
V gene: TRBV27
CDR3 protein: CASSPRHVQETQYF
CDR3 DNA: TGTGCCAGCAGTCCACGACACGTCCAAGAGACCCAGTACTTC

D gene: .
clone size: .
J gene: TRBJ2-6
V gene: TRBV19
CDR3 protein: CASAKRSGANVLTF
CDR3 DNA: TGTGCCTCCGCCAAGCGCTCTGGGGCCAACGTCCTGACTTTC

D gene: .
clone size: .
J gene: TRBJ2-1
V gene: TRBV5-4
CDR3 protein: CASSLARRGTGYNEQFF
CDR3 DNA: TGTGCCAGCAGCTTGGCCCGGCGCGGGACGGGGTACAATGAGCAGTTCTTC

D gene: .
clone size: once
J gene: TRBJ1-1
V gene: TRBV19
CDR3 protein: CASSIDREAFF
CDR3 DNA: TGTGCCAGTAGTATCGACAGGGAAGCTTTCTTT

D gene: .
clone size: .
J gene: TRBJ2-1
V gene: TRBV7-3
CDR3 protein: CASSVQAGTGYNEQFF
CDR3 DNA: TGTGCCAGCAGCGTCCAAGCGGGTACCGGATACAATGAGCAGTTCTTC

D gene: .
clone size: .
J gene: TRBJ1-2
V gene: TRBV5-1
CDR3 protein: CASSLVQPNYGYTF
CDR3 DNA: TGCGCCAGCAGCTTGGTACAGCCTAACTATGGCTACACCTTC

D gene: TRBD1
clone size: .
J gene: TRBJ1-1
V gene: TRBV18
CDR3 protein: CASSRTGWGTEAFF
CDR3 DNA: TGTGCCAGCTCCCGGACAGGCTGGGGGACTGAAGCTTTCTTT

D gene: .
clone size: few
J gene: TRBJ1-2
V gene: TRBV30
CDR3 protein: CAWSTLVGTMGYTF
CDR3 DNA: TGTGCCTGGAGTACACTAGTAGGGACAATGGGCTACACCTTC

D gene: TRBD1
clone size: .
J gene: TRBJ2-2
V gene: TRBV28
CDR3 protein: CASRKTGTGDTGELFF
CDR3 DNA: TGTGCCAGCAGGAAGACCGGGACAGGGGACACCGGGGAGCTGTTTTTT

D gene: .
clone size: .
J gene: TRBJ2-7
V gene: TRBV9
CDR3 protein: CASSAQLGSHYEQYF
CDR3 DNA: TGTGCCAGCAGCGCGCAGTTAGGTAGCCACTACGAGCAGTACTTC

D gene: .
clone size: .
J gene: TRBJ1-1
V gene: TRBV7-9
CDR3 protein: CASSQSQRKNTEAFF
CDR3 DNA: TGTGCCAGCAGCCAGTCGCAGCGGAAGAACACTGAAGCTTTCTTT